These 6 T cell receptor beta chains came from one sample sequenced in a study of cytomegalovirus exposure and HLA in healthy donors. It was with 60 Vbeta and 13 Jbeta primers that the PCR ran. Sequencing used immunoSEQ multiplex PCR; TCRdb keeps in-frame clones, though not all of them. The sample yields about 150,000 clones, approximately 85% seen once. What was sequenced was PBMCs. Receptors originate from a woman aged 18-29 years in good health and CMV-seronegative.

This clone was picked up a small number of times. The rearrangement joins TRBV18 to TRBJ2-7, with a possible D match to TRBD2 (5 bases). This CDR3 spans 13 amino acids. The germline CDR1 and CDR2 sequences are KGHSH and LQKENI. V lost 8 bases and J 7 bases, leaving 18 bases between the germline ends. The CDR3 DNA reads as TGTGCCAGCACTGTACCGAGTCGCGGGGAGCAGTACTTC. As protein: CASTVPSRGEQYF.

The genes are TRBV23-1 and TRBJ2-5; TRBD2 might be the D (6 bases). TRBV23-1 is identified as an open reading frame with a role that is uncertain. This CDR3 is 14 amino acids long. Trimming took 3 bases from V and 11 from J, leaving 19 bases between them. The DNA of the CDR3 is TGCGCCAGCAGTCAGCCCGGGACTGTGGGGGAGCAGTACTTC. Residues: CASSQPGTVGEQYF.

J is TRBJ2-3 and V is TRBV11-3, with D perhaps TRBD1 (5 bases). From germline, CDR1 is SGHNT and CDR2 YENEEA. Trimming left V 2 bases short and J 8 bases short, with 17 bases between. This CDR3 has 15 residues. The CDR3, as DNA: TGTGCCAGCAGCTTAAGATACCCAGGGCACTCTACGCAGTATTTT. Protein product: CASSLRYPGHSTQYF. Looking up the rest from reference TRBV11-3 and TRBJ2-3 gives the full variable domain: EAGVVQSPRYKIIEKKQPVAFWCNPISGHNTLYWYLQNLGQGPELLIRYENEEAVDDSQLPKDRFSAERLKGVDSTLKIQPAELGDSAVYLCASSLRYPGHSTQYFGPGTRLTVL.

The CDR3 nucleotides are TGTGCCAGCAGTGACGACAAAACGGGAAACTATGGCTACACCTTC. Amino acids: CASSDDKTGNYGYTF. V usage is TRBV2 and J usage is TRBJ1-2, with unresolved D. Trimming left V 3 bases short and J 2 bases short, with 13 bases between. Germline lookup yields CDR1 SNHLY and CDR2 FYNNEI. The CDR3 covers 15 residues.

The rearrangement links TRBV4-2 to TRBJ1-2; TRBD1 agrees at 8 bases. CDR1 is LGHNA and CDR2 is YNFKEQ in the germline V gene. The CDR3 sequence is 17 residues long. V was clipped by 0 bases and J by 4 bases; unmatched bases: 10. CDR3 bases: TGTGCCAGCAGCCAAGAACCCCAGGGGGCGCAGGGCTATGGCTACACCTTC. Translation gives CASSQEPQGAQGYGYTF.

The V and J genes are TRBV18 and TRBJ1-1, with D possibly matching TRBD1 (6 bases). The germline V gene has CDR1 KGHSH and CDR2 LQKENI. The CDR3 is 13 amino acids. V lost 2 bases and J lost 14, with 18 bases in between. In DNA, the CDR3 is TGTGCCAGCTCACCATTGGGCGACAGACAGGAATTCTTT. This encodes CASSPLGDRQEFF.